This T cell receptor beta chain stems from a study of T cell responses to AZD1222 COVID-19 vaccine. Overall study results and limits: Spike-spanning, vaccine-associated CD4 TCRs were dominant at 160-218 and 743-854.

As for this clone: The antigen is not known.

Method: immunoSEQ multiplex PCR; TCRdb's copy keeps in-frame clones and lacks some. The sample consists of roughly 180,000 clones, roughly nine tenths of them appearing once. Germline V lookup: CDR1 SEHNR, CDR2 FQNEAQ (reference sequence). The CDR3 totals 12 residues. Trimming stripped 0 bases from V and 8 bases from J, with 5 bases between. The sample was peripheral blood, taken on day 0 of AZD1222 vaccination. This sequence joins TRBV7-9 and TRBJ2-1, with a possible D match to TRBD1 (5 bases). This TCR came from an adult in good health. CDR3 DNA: TGTGCCAGCAGCTTAGCCAGGGATGAGCAGTTCTTC. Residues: CASSLARDEQFF.